This T cell receptor (beta chain) came from a study of human T cells and chemical hapten exposure. This clonotype was detected many times. TCRdb itself ran the RACE reads through MiXCR, one entry per CDR3 protein. The sample yields about 380,000 distinct CDR3 sequences, under 6.5% seen once. The germline V gene has CDR1 DFQATT and CDR2 SNEGSKA (reference sequence). The length of the CDR3 is 12 residues. V was shortened by 3 bases and J by 1 base, with 6 bases between the two germline ends. Time point denoted: patch test 2, 6 weeks after DPC sensitization. Treatment reported: therapeutic diphenylcyclopropenone sensitization with weekly scalp DPC.

The sequences come from whole blood, collected in connection with sensitization to the hapten diphenylcyclopropenone (DPC). The source of this sequence is a woman in her late teens or twenties with alopecia areata. Some clones in this sample may be carry-over from other donors' samples. V gene TRBV20-1 combines with J gene TRBJ2-5; D is unresolved. The CDR3 is CSAREVQETQYF. CDR3 sequence (DNA): TGCAGTGCTAGGGAAGTCCAAGAGACCCAGTACTTC.